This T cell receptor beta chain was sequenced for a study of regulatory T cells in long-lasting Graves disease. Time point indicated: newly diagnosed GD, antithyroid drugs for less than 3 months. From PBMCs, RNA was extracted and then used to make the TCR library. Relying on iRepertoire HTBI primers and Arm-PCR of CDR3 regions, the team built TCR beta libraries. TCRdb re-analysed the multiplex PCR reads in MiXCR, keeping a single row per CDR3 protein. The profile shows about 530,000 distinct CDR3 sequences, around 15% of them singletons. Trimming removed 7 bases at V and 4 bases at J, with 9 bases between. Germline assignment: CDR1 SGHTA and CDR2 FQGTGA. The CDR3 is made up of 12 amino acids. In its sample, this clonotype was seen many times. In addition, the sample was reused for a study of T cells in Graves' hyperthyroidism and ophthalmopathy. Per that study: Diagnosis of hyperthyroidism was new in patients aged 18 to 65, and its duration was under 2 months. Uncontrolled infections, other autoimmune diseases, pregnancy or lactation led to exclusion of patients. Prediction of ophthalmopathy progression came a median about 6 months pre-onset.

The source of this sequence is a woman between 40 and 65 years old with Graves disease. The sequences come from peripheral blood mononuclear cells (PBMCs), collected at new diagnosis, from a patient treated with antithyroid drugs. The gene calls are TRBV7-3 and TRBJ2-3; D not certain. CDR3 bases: TGTGCCAGCAACCAGCGATCAGATACGCAGTATTTT. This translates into CASNQRSDTQYF.